The rows below give T cell receptor beta chains drawn from one sample of a study of blood T cells in healthy people across ages. In TCRdb, the 5' RACE reads were re-called with MiXCR into one record per CDR3 protein. The sample yields 780,000 or so distinct CDR3 sequences, roughly 25% seen once. These same records also appear under a second study, on T cells of mothers and their children.

The specimen was blood. Receptor source: a boy younger than 18 in good health. The conserved cysteine and the conserved F or W are not part of the CDR3 here. Fields, in order: V gene, J gene, CDR3 protein.

V: TRBV20-1
J: TRBJ2-2
CDR3: NAWGASGRAGTGELF

V: TRBV7-3
J: TRBJ2-3
CDR3: ASAALAGTDTQY

V: TRBV7-9
J: NA
CDR3: VSSDPTGQGYEQY

V: TRBV6-6
J: TRBJ1-4
CDR3: ASSRDPGEKLF

V: TRBV5-1
J: TRBJ2-5
CDR3: ASSPAGGSEETQY

V: TRBV9
J: TRBJ2-3
CDR3: ASSLLMGQSSTDTQY

V: TRBV20-1
J: TRBJ2-7
CDR3: SATDRVLPYEQY

V: TRBV7-2
J: NA
CDR3: ASSLALVAGFYEQY

V: TRBV20-1
J: TRBJ2-1
CDR3: SASGGYNEQF

V: TRBV28
J: TRBJ2-7
CDR3: ASSPLGGSYEQY

V: TRBV4-3
J: TRBJ2-7
CDR3: ASSQDFAQGLSYEQY

V: TRBV11-2
J: TRBJ1-6
CDR3: ASSPIAGTVNSPLH

V: TRBV5-1
J: TRBJ2-6
CDR3: ASSLVPGGAGANVLT

V: TRBV7-2
J: TRBJ2-2
CDR3: ASSLGWTTNTGELF

V: TRBV6-6
J: TRBJ1-1
CDR3: ASERGGLRGTEAF

V: TRBV6-5
J: TRBJ2-5
CDR3: ASSLRAGWIEETQY

V: TRBV3-1
J: TRBJ2-7
CDR3: ASSQDWRTFGYEQY

V: TRBV18
J: TRBJ1-3
CDR3: ASSPGPNSGNTIY

V: TRBV6-2/TRBV6-3
J: TRBJ2-1
CDR3: ARGRGRDEQF

V: TRBV12-3/TRBV12-4
J: TRBJ2-1
CDR3: ASSLGTKPLNEQF

V: TRBV7-3
J: TRBJ1-2
CDR3: ASSLISGLDGYT

V: TRBV4-3
J: TRBJ1-6
CDR3: ASSQVEGLSSPLH

V: TRBV7-3
J: TRBJ2-3
CDR3: ASSRGLAGSPLTDTQY

V: TRBV20-1
J: NA
CDR3: SAPSAGVGLNEQF

V: TRBV6-5
J: TRBJ1-2
CDR3: ASGPQTGTGYYGYT

V: TRBV28
J: TRBJ1-5
CDR3: ASSLFSGTVFNQPQH